This TCR beta chain was sequenced in a study of cytomegalovirus exposure and HLA in healthy donors. PCR amplification relied on 60 Vbeta primers (plus 13 Jbeta primers). TCRdb's copy holds only in-frame clones and misses some; the assay was immunoSEQ multiplex PCR. Of over 150,000 clones in the sample, around 64% were seen once. The CDR3 sequence is 15 residues long. V dropped 7 bases and J dropped 2 bases, with 17 bases sitting between them. This clonotype was sampled from a woman in her thirties in good health and CMV-seronegative. V usage is TRBV23-1 and J usage is TRBJ1-2; perhaps TRBD1 as D (5 bases). TRBV23-1 has ORF status, its function being uncertain. The sequenced material came from PBMCs. As DNA, the CDR3 is TGCGCCAGCAAGCAGACAGTCCCCCTCAACTATGGCTACACCTTC. This sequence encodes CASKQTVPLNYGYTF.